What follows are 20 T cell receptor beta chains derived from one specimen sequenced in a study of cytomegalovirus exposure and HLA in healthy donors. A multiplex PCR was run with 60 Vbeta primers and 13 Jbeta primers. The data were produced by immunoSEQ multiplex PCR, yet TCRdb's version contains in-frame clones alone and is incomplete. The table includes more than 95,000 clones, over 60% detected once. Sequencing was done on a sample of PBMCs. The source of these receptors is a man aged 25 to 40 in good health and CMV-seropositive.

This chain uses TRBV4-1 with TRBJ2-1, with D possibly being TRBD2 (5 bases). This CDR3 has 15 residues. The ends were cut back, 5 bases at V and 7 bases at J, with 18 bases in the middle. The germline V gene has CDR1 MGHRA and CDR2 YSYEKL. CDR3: CASSMDPTSGNEQFF. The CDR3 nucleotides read TGCGCCAGCAGCATGGACCCGACATCGGGGAATGAGCAGTTCTTC.

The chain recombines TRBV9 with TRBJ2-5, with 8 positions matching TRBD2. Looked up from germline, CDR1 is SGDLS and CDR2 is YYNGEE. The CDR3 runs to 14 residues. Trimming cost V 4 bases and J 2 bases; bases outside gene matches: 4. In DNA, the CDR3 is TGTGCCAGCAGCACCGGGGGGGCGCAAGAGACCCAGTACTTC. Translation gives CASSTGGAQETQYF.

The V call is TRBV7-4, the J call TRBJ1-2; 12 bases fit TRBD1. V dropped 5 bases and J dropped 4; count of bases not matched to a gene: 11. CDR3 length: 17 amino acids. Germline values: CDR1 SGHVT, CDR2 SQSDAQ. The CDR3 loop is CASSLRDRGRGGYGYTF. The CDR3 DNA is TGTGCCAGCAGCCTCCGGGACAGGGGGCGCGGAGGCTATGGCTACACCTTC.

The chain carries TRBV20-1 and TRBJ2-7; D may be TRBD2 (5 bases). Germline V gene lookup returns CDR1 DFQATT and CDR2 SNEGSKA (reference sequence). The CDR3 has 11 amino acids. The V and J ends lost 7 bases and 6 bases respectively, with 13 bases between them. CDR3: CSVTLDREQYF. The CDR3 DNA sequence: TGCAGTGTTACACTAGACCGCGAGCAGTACTTC.

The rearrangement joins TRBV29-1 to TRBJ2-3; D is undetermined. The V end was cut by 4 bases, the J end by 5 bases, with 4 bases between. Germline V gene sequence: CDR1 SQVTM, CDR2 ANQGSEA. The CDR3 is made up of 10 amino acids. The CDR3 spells CSVGGDTQYF. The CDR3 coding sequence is TGCAGCGTTGGAGGAGATACGCAGTATTTT.

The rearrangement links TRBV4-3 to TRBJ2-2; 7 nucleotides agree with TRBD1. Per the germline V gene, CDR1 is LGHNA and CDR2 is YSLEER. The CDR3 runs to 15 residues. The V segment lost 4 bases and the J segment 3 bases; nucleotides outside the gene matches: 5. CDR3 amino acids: CASSPGGPDTGELFF. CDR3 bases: TGCGCCAGCAGCCCAGGGGGACCCGACACCGGGGAGCTGTTTTTT.

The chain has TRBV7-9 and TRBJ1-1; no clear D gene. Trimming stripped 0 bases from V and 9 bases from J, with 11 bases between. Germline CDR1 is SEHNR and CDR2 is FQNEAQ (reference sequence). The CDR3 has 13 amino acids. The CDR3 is CASSLANGSKAFF. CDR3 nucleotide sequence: TGTGCCAGCAGCTTAGCCAACGGGAGTAAAGCTTTCTTT.

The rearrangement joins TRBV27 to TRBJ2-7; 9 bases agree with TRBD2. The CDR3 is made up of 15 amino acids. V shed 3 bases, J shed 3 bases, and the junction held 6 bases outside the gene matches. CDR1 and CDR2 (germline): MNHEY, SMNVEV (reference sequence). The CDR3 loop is CASSFSLAGNYEQYF. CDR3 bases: TGTGCCAGCAGTTTCTCTCTAGCGGGGAACTACGAGCAGTACTTC.

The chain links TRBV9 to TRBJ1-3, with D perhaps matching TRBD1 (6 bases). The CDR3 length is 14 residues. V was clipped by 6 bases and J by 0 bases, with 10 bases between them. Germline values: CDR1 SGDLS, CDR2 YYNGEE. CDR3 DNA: TGTGCCAGCAACAGGGACCCCTCTGGAAACACCATATATTTT. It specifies CASNRDPSGNTIYF.

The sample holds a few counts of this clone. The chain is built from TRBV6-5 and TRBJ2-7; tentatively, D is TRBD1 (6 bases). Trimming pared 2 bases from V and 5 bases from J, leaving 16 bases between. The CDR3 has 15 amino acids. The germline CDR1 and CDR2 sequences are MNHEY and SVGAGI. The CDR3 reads CASSYLPGAGDEQYF. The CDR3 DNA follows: TGTGCCAGCAGTTACCTTCCAGGGGCTGGCGACGAGCAGTACTTC.

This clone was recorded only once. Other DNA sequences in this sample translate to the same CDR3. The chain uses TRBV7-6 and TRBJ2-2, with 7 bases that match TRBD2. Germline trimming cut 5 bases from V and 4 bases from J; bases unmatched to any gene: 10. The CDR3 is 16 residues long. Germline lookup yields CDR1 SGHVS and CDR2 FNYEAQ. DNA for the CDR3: TGTGCCAGCAGCCCACATGGGGAGGGTAGCACCGGGGAGCTGTTTTTT. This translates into CASSPHGEGSTGELFF.

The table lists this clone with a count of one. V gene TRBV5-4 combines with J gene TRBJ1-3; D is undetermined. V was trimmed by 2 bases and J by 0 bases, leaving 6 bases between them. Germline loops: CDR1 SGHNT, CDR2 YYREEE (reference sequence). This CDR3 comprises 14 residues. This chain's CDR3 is CASSFSGSGNTIYF. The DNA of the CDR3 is TGTGCCAGCAGCTTTTCAGGCTCTGGAAACACCATATATTTT.

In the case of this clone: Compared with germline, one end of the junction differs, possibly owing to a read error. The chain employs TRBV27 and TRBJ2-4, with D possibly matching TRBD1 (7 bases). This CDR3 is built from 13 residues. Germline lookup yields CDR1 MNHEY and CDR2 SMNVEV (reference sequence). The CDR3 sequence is CASGLYRGNSQYF. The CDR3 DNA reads TGTGCCAGCGGACTATACAGGGGAAACAGTCAGTACTTC.

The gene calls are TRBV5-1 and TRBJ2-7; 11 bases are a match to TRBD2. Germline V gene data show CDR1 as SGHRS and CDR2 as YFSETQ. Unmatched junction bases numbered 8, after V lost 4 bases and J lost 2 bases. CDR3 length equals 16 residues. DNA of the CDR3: TGCGCCAGCAGCCGTCGACTAGCGGGGACCCCCTACGAGCAGTACTTC. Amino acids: CASSRRLAGTPYEQYF.

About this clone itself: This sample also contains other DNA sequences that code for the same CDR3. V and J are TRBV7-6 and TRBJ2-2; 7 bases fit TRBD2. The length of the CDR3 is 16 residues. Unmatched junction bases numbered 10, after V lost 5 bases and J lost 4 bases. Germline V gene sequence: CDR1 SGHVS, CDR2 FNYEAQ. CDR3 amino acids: CASSPHGEGSTGELFF. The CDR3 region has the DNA TGTGCCAGCAGCCCGCATGGGGAGGGTAGCACCGGGGAGCTGTTTTTT.

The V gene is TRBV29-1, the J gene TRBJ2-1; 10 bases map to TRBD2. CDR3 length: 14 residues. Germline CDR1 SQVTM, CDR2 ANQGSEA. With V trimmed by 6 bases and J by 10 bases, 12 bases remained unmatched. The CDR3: CSVLPGLARREQFF. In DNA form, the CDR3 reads TGCAGCGTCTTACCGGGACTAGCGCGAAGGGAGCAGTTCTTC.

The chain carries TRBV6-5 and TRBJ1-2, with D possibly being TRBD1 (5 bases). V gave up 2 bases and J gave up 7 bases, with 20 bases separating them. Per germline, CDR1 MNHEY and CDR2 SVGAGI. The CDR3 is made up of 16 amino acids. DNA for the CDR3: TGTGCCAGCAGTTACGGAGGGACCGGGTTCTTTGTTGGCTACACCTTC. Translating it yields CASSYGGTGFFVGYTF.

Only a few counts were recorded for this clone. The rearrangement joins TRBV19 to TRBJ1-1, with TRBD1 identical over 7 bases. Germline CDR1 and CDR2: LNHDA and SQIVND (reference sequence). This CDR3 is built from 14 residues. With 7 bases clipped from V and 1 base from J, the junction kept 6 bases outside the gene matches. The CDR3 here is CASNRAGGNTEAFF. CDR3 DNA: TGTGCCAGTAATAGGGCAGGGGGGAACACTGAAGCTTTCTTT.

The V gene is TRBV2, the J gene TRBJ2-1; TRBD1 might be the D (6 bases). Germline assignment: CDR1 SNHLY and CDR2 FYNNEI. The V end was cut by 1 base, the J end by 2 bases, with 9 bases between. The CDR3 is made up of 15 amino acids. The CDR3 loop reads CASSEGTAPYNEQFF. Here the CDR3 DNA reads TGTGCCAGCAGTGAAGGGACAGCCCCCTACAATGAGCAGTTCTTC.

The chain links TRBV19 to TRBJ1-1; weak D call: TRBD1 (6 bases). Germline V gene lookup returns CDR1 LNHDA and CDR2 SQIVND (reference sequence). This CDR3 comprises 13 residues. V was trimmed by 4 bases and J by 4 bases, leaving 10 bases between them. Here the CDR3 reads CASSTRGGTEAFF. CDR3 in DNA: TGTGCCAGTAGTACGAGGGGGGGCACTGAAGCTTTCTTT.